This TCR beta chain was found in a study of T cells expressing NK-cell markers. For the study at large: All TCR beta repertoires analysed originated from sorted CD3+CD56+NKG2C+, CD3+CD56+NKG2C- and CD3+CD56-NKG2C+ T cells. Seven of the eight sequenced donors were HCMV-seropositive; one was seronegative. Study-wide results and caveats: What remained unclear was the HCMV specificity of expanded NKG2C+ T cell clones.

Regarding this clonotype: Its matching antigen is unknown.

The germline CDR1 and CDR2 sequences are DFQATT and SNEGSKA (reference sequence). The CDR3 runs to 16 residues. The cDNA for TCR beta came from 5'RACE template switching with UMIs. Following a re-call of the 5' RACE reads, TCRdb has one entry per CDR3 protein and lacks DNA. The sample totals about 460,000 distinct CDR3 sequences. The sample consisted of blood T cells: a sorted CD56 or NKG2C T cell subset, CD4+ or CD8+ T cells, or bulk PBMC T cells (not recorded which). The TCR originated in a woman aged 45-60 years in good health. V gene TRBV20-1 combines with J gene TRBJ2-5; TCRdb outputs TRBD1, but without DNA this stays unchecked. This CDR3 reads CSASASGGDTGETQYF.